This T cell receptor (beta chain) was found in a study of response to subunit inactivated influenza vaccine. Study results and limitations: The authors suggested that few new T cells are recruited per seasonal influenza vaccination.

In this sample, this clonotype turned up a few times. As yet, its antigen is unknown. The trim removed 3 bases at V and 2 bases at J, leaving 8 bases unmatched. This CDR3 region has 17 residues. The germline V gene has CDR1 MNHEY and CDR2 SVGAGI. TCRdb re-called the RT-PCR reads through MiXCR, storing one row per CDR3 protein. The top ten hold roughly 6.4% of the sample, which has 650,000 to 850,000 distinct CDR3 sequences, 11% to 15% seen once. The chain couples TRBV6-5 to TRBJ2-5; 11 nucleotides agree with TRBD2. The sample was PBMCs from blood, taken roughly 15 days before vaccination. The sequence was obtained from a man in his forties or fifties who received an inactivated influenza vaccine. The CDR3 coding sequence is TGTGCCAGCAGTTATTTTGGGACTAGCGGATATCAAGAGACCCAGTACTTC. Amino acids: CASSYFGTSGYQETQYF.